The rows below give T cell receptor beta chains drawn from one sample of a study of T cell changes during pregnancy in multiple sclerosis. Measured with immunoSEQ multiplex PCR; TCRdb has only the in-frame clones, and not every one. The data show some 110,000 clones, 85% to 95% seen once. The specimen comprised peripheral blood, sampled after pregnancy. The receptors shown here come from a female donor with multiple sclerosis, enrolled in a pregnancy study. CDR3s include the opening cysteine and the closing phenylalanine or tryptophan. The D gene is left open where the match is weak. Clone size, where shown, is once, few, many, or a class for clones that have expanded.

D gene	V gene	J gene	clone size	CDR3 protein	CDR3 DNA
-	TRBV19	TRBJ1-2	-	CASSIQATNYGYTF	TGTGCCAGTAGTATTCAGGCCACTAACTATGGCTACACCTTC
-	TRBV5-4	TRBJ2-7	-	CASSFGTGDEQYF	TGTGCCAGCAGCTTTGGGACTGGAGACGAGCAGTACTTC
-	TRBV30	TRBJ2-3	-	CAWSPGTLTLSDTQYF	TGTGCCTGGAGTCCCGGGACATTAACCCTCTCAGATACGCAGTATTTT
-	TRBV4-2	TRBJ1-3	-	CASSPEQGNGNTIYF	TGTGCCAGCAGCCCCGAACAGGGTAATGGAAACACCATATATTTT
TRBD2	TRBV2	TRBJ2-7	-	CASRLGTRISYEQYF	TGTGCCAGCAGACTGGGGACTAGAATCTCCTACGAGCAGTACTTC
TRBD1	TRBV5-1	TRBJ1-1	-	CASSWTGGAGLTEAFF	TGCGCCAGCAGCTGGACAGGGGGCGCGGGTCTGACTGAAGCTTTCTTT
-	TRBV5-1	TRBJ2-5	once	CASSEEETQYF	TGCGCCAGCAGCGAAGAGGAGACCCAGTACTTC
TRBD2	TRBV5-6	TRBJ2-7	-	CASSSFGGAGVGEQYF	TGTGCCAGCAGCTCGTTCGGGGGGGCGGGAGTCGGCGAGCAGTACTTC
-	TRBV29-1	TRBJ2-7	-	CSVTQGLEQYF	TGCAGCGTAACGCAGGGACTGGAGCAGTACTTC
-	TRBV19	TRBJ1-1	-	CASSLGRGTEAFF	TGTGCCAGTAGCCTCGGCCGGGGCACTGAAGCTTTCTTT
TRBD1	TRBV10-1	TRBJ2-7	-	CASSGGSIGEQYF	TGCGCCAGCTCAGGGGGCTCAATTGGCGAGCAGTACTTC
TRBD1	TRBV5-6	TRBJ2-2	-	CASSLLGQGNTGELFF	TGTGCCAGCAGCTTGCTGGGACAGGGGAACACCGGGGAGCTGTTTTTT
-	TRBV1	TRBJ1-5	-	CTSSHWTAANQPQHF	TGCACCAGCAGCCATTGGACAGCCGCTAATCAGCCCCAGCATTTT
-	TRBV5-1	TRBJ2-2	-	CASSLRLQGYTGELFF	TGCGCCAGCAGCTTGCGATTACAGGGATACACCGGGGAGCTGTTTTTT
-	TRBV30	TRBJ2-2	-	CAWRRSNTGELFF	TGTGCCTGGCGGAGGTCGAACACCGGGGAGCTGTTTTTT
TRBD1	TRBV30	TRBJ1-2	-	CAWSGVRQGLGYGYTF	TGTGCCTGGTCGGGCGTCAGACAGGGTTTGGGCTATGGCTACACCTTC
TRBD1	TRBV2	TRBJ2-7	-	CASSERGQILYEQYF	TGTGCCAGCAGTGAAAGGGGACAGATTCTCTACGAGCAGTACTTC
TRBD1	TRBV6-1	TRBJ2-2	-	CASSDRGRLVTGELFF	TGTGCCAGCAGTGACAGGGGGCGATTGGTCACCGGGGAGCTGTTTTTT
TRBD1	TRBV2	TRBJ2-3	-	CASRRVPGQGFTDTQYF	TGTGCCAGCAGGAGAGTTCCGGGACAGGGCTTCACAGATACGCAGTATTTT
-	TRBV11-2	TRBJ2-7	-	CASSTGAGGGYEQYF	TGTGCCAGCAGCACAGGGGCAGGGGGAGGCTACGAGCAGTACTTC
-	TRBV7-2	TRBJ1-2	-	CASSTLSTGLGYTF	TGTGCCAGCAGCACGTTAAGTACGGGTCTAGGCTACACCTTC
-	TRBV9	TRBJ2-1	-	CASRGGAGLNNEQFF	TGTGCCAGCAGAGGGGGAGCGGGGTTAAACAATGAGCAGTTCTTC
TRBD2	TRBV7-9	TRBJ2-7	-	CASSLGNTLAGGIYEQYF	TGTGCCAGCAGCTTAGGTAACACGCTAGCGGGGGGTATCTACGAGCAGTACTTC
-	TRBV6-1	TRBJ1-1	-	CASSRERNTEAFF	TGTGCCAGCAGTCGGGAGCGAAACACTGAAGCTTTCTTT
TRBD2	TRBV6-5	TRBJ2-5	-	CASSSSSGGFKETQYF	TGTGCCAGCAGTTCTTCTAGCGGGGGGTTTAAAGAGACCCAGTACTTC
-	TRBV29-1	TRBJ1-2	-	CSVRQLLANYGYTF	TGCAGCGTCCGACAGTTGTTAGCTAACTATGGCTACACCTTC
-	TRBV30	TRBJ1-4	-	CAWKGRGTFATNEKLFF	TGTGCCTGGAAGGGGCGGGGAACATTTGCAACTAATGAAAAACTGTTTTTT
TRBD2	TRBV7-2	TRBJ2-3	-	CASSLGQRDPDTQYF	TGTGCCAGCAGCTTAGGCCAGCGGGACCCAGATACGCAGTATTTT
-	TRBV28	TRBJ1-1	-	CASSSPGRRTEAFF	TGTGCCAGCAGTTCCCCCGGGAGGCGCACTGAAGCTTTCTTT
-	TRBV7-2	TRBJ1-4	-	CASSLVSGANEKLFF	TGTGCCAGCAGCTTAGTATCAGGGGCTAATGAAAAACTGTTTTTT
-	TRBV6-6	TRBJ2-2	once	CASSYSPVGELFF	TGTGCCAGCAGTTACTCTCCCGTAGGGGAGCTGTTTTTT
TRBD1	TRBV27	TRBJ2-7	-	CASRLTTGVSYEQYF	TGTGCCAGCAGATTAACAACAGGGGTCTCCTACGAGCAGTACTTC